The 21 T cell receptor beta chains in this list originate from one sample, sequenced in a study of spatial heterogeneity in lung cancer. Via MiXCR, TCRdb re-called the 5' RACE reads, giving one row per CDR3 protein. This sample yields approximately 82,000 distinct CDR3 sequences, of which 10% to 15% are seen a single time; around 4.6% belongs to the top ten. Time point here: sample taken at primary tumor resection. Without sorting, whole RNA was sequenced from tumor, nontumor lung or frozen PBMC. The source was PBMCs, collected at surgery. The receptor source for this set is a male donor with early-stage non-small cell lung cancer.

In its sample, this clonotype was seen a few times. V and J are TRBV5-1 and TRBJ1-2; TRBD1 aligns across 11 bases. The trim removed 5 bases at V and 4 bases at J, leaving 4 bases unmatched. The CDR3 loop spans 14 amino acids. Germline assignment: CDR1 SGHRS and CDR2 YFSETQ. DNA for the CDR3: TGCGCCAGCAGTGGGACAGGGGGACTCTATGGCTACACCTTC. It encodes CASSGTGGLYGYTF.

There are a few counts of this clonotype. The chain employs TRBV12-3 or TRBV12-4 and TRBJ1-3, with D maybe TRBD1 (5 bases). Trimming removed 2 bases at V and 3 bases at J, with 11 bases between. The CDR3 spans 15 residues. The CDR3 spells CASSLISGNGNTIYF. The CDR3 DNA follows: TGTGCCAGCAGTTTAATTTCAGGGAATGGAAACACCATATATTTT.

V usage is TRBV11-2 and J usage is TRBJ1-1, with no clear D. V lost 2 bases and J lost 0, with 7 bases in between. Germline lookup yields CDR1 SGHAT and CDR2 FQNNGV. There are 14 residues in the CDR3. This CDR3 is CASSLTELNTEAFF. The CDR3 DNA is TGTGCCAGCAGCTTAACAGAACTGAACACTGAAGCTTTCTTT.

This sequence joins TRBV14 and TRBJ2-7; D is uncertain. CDR1 is SGHDN and CDR2 is FVKESK in the germline V gene. The V gene lost 2 bases and the J gene lost 5 bases, with 10 bases spanning the gap. This CDR3 region has 13 residues. The CDR3 DNA is TGTGCCAGCAGCCAATTAAAGTACCACGAGCAGTACTTC. This codes for CASSQLKYHEQYF.

This chain joins TRBV20-1 and TRBJ2-1; no definite D call. V gave up 3 bases and J gave up 6 bases, with 12 bases separating them. Germline CDR1 DFQATT, CDR2 SNEGSKA (reference sequence). This CDR3 is built from 13 residues. DNA for the CDR3: TGCAGTGCTAGGATCAGCCCCACCAATGAGCAGTTCTTC. This encodes CSARISPTNEQFF.

There are a few counts of this clonotype. The V and J genes are TRBV29-1 and TRBJ2-3, with D possibly TRBD1 on 6 matching bases. Germline CDR1 is SQVTM and CDR2 is ANQGSEA. This CDR3 is built from 14 residues. The V and J ends lost 4 bases and 3 bases respectively, with 14 bases between them. The CDR3 region is CSVVKQGRTDTQYF. Written as DNA, the CDR3 is TGCAGCGTTGTGAAGCAGGGGAGAACAGATACGCAGTATTTT.

This chain's CDR3 is CASRPRQGATDTQYF. Written as DNA, the CDR3 is TGCGCCAGCAGACCCCGACAGGGCGCGACAGATACGCAGTATTTT. This chain joins TRBV5-1 and TRBJ2-3; 7 bases fit TRBD1. The CDR3 extends over 15 amino acids. The germline gives CDR1 SGHRS, CDR2 YFSETQ. The junction had 9 bases not matched to a gene; V was cut back by 5 bases and J by 3 bases.

The V gene is TRBV14, the J gene TRBJ2-5; maybe TRBD2 (5 bases). Germline CDR1 reads SGHDN; CDR2 reads FVKESK. The CDR3 has 15 amino acids. V was trimmed by 4 bases and J by 4 bases, leaving 16 bases between them. The CDR3, as DNA: TGTGCCAGCAGCCCCCGCAGGCGGGTGAGAGAGACCCAGTACTTC. Amino acids: CASSPRRRVRETQYF.

The rearrangement links TRBV7-2 to TRBJ1-1; TRBD1 agrees at 9 bases. The V segment lost 4 bases and the J segment 7 bases; nucleotides outside the gene matches: 16. The CDR3 length is 17 residues. Per germline, CDR1 SGHTA and CDR2 FQGNSA. The DNA for the CDR3 is TGTGCCAGCAGCTCCCCACGGACAGGGGCCGTAGACAGTGAAGCTTTCTTT. It is translated as CASSSPRTGAVDSEAFF.

CDR3 DNA sequence: TGTGCCAGTAGTCGGGAAGCGGGGGGGCCCTACGAGCAGTACTTC. Its protein is CASSREAGGPYEQYF. The chain employs TRBV19 and TRBJ2-7, with TRBD2 matching 10 bases. Per the germline V gene, CDR1 is LNHDA and CDR2 is SQIVND (reference sequence). The V segment lost 5 bases and the J segment 2 bases; nucleotides outside the gene matches: 6. The CDR3 sequence is 15 residues long.

The chain carries TRBV6-1 and TRBJ2-2, with D uncertain. V lost 7 bases, J lost 2 bases, and 11 bases lay in between. The CDR3 contains 14 residues. Germline CDR1 and CDR2: MNHNS and SASEGT. The CDR3 nucleotides read TGTGCCAGCACTAGAGATCATAACACCGGGGAGCTGTTTTTT. As protein: CASTRDHNTGELFF.

The chain is built from TRBV11-2 and TRBJ1-1; D is ambiguous. Trimming shortened V by 5 bases and J by 1 base, and 8 bases separated the two germline ends. The CDR3 runs to 13 residues. Germline V CDR1 and CDR2: SGHAT, FQNNGV. The CDR3 DNA reads TGTGCCAGCAGCCTAAGGGAGAACACTGAAGCTTTCTTT. Translated, it gives CASSLRENTEAFF. Using reference TRBV11-2 and TRBJ1-1 for the parts outside the CDR3, the full variable domain is EAGVAQSPRYKIIEKRQSVAFWCNPISGHATLYWYQQILGQGPKLLIQFQNNGVVDDSQLPKDRFSAERLKGVDSTLKIQPAKLEDSAVYLCASSLRENTEAFFGQGTRLTVV.

This clonotype was seen only a few times. The chain combines TRBV25-1 with TRBJ2-6; 9 bases line up with TRBD1. J was trimmed by 2 bases and V by 9 bases; bases with no gene match: 5. Germline lookup yields CDR1 MGHDK and CDR2 SYGVNS. CDR3 size: 15 residues. CDR3 protein: CASTGGTPGANVLTF. The CDR3 DNA sequence: TGTGCCAGTACAGGGGGCACCCCTGGGGCCAACGTCCTGACTTTC. The full variable domain, rest sourced from reference TRBV25-1 and TRBJ2-6, is EADIYQTPRYLVIGTGKKITLECSQTMGHDKMYWYQQDPGMELHLIHYSYGVNSTEKGDLSSESTVSRIRTEHFPLTLESARPSHTSQYLCASTGGTPGANVLTFGAGSRLTVL.

This clonotype has a single count. This may be a read error: a much more frequent sequence differs by one nucleotide. The V call is TRBV27, the J call TRBJ1-5, with D maybe TRBD1 (5 bases). Germline V gene data show CDR1 as MNHEY and CDR2 as SMNVEV (reference sequence). CDR3 length: 13 amino acids. V lost 3 bases, J lost 8 bases, and 11 bases lay in between. CDR3 protein: CASSFRGAEPQHF. The CDR3 DNA is TGTGCCAGCAGTTTTCGGGGCGCGGAGCCCCAGCATTTT.

This clonotype was counted between two and nine times. The chain links TRBV19 to TRBJ2-7, with D tentatively TRBD1 (6 bases). This CDR3 spans 14 amino acids. Trimming took off 2 bases at V and 3 bases at J, with 11 bases between the two ends. The germline V gene encodes CDR1 LNHDA and CDR2 SQIVND (reference sequence). CDR3 amino acids: CASSITGTNYEQYF. CDR3 DNA sequence: TGTGCCAGTAGTATAACTGGGACAAACTACGAGCAGTACTTC.

This clonotype has more than one count but fewer than ten. CDR3 in amino acids: CASNEGRREETQYF. DNA for the CDR3: TGTGCCAGCAATGAGGGGAGAAGAGAGGAGACCCAGTACTTC. V gene TRBV6-2 or TRBV6-3 combines with J gene TRBJ2-5; D is possibly TRBD1 or TRBD2 (5 bases each). Trimming cost V 7 bases and J 5 bases, with 17 bases left between them. Germline-derived CDR1 and CDR2 are MNHEY and SVGEGT. This CDR3 has 14 amino acids.

A remark on this clonotype: This could be a read error, since a much larger clone is one nucleotide away. V is TRBV6-1 and J is TRBJ2-7, with D perhaps matching TRBD2 (5 bases). Germline V CDR1 and CDR2: MNHNS, SASEGT. The length of the CDR3 is 13 residues. CDR3 region: CASSEERVLEQHF. The DNA of the CDR3 is TGTGCCAGCAGTGAAGAGAGGGTCTTGGAGCAGCACTTC.

This clonotype was recorded a few times. This sequence joins TRBV19 and TRBJ1-5, with TRBD1 matching 7 bases. J gave up 10 bases and V 5 bases, and 11 bases lay outside the gene matches. CDR1 and CDR2 from the germline V gene are LNHDA and SQIVND (reference sequence). The CDR3 totals 14 residues. The CDR3 DNA follows: TGTGCCAGTAGTCCGTTGACAGGGAATGGTCCCCAGCATTTT. Protein product: CASSPLTGNGPQHF.

The genes are TRBV7-6 and TRBJ2-1; TRBD2 aligns across 7 bases. Germline V gene lookup returns CDR1 SGHVS and CDR2 FNYEAQ. V trimming: 1 base; J trimming: 6 bases; junction bases outside the gene matches: 3. This CDR3 has 14 residues. The chain's CDR3 is CASSLGTSVNEQFF. DNA for the CDR3: TGTGCCAGCAGCTTAGGGACTAGTGTCAATGAGCAGTTCTTC. Drawing the rest from reference TRBV7-6 and TRBJ2-1, the complete variable domain is GAGVSQSPRYKVTKRGQDVALRCDPISGHVSLYWYRQALGQGPEFLTYFNYEAQQDKSGLPNDRFSAERPEGSISTLTIQRTEQRDSAMYRCASSLGTSVNEQFFGPGTRLTVL.

The chain links TRBV5-1 to TRBJ2-1; D ambiguous. Deletions cut 0 bases from V and 10 bases from J, with 11 bases between. The CDR3 consists of 13 residues. CDR1 is SGHRS and CDR2 is YFSETQ in the germline V gene. CDR3 DNA sequence: TGCGCCAGCAGCTTGGATCGAAGAAACGAGCAGTTCTTC. This translates into CASSLDRRNEQFF.

This clonotype was detected only a few times. The rearrangement joins TRBV19 to TRBJ2-7, with D possibly TRBD1 on 7 matching bases. Per germline, CDR1 LNHDA and CDR2 SQIVND (reference sequence). This CDR3 spans 17 amino acids. V lost 3 bases and J lost 5, with 23 bases in between. In DNA, the CDR3 is TGTGCCAGTAGTATGGGGGGACCGGGACAGAGCCTTCACGAGCAGTACTTC. The encoded protein is CASSMGGPGQSLHEQYF.